This T cell receptor (beta chain) appears in the sequencing data of a study of response to subunit inactivated influenza vaccine. From the RT-PCR reads, TCRdb called clonotypes with MiXCR, one entry per CDR3 protein. The table has about 540,000 distinct CDR3 sequences, less than 25% seen once; the top ten hold 2.5% to 3.5%. This clonotype was seen a few times. The CDR3 has 15 amino acids. The germline CDR1 and CDR2 sequences are SGHTA and FQGNSA. With V trimmed by 2 bases and J by 4 bases, 4 bases remained unmatched. These data are also associated with another study on T cells expressing NK-cell markers. From that study: UMIs accompanied the 5'RACE template switching by which TCR beta cDNA was made. Researchers got TCR beta repertoires out of sorted CD3+CD56+NKG2C+, CD3+CD56+NKG2C- and CD3+CD56-NKG2C+ T cells. Restriction of sorting to alpha-beta TCR T cells was accomplished in several experiments using an anti-gamma-delta TCR antibody. Dominant NKG2C+ clonotypes in a handful of donors made up about 1.0-7.5% of CD8+ T cells.

The sequenced sample was CD4+ T cells sorted from PBMCs, obtained approximately 12 days after vaccination. The chain couples TRBV7-2 to TRBJ2-1, with 8 bases aligning to TRBD2. This TCR was sampled from a man aged 50-59 years who received an inactivated influenza vaccine. The CDR3 sequence is CASSLSTSAYNEQFF. The CDR3 DNA reads TGTGCCAGCAGCTTATCGACTAGCGCGTACAATGAGCAGTTCTTC.